Sequencing of this TCR beta chain was carried out in a study of regulatory T cells in long-lasting Graves disease (TCRdb year 2021). General notes on the study: Patients with newly diagnosed Graves' disease had been on antithyroid drugs for under 3 months. A total of about 35 samples underwent TCR sequencing, from 13 patients with persistent Graves' disease and around 20 patients with newly diagnosed Graves' disease. The study was conducted in China and was registered as a clinical trial. This study used TCR sequencing and RNA sequencing of peripheral blood to compare persistent Graves' disease patients against newly diagnosed Graves' disease patients.

In this sample, this clonotype turned up many times. Its specific antigen is unknown. Base qualities are not provided; no much larger clone lies one nucleotide away. To prepare the library, multiplex PCR was applied. The instrument given in TCRdb is Illumina HiSeq 4000. To build TCR beta libraries, CDR3 regions were amplified by Arm-PCR using iRepertoire HTBI primers. Gel purification was performed on PCR products prior to sequencing. Per the source publication's procedure: Across samples, 60 to 80 TRBV and approximately 15 TRBJ segments were identified and used for gene usage analysis of CDR3 amino acid clonotypes. Filtered high-quality paired reads were merged into contigs using COPE and FqMerger. BLAST was used to align contigs to IMGT TRBV, TRBD and TRBJ reference genes, with CDR3 defined following IMGT. Any clonotype with a frequency above 0.1% was classified as a highly expanded clone. Shannon entropy served as the measure of repertoire diversity, while the Gini coefficient captured V-J evenness. A clonotype found in more than one individual was treated as public. TCRdb cleaned the public reads at Q25 with fastp, built clones with MiXCR and kept in-frame beta chains. A single entry per CDR3 protein holds the most common genes and DNA from its merged rows. It is TCRdb's table, rather than the study itself, that gives the V and J calls and clone size. The sample profile shows approximately 440,000 distinct CDR3 sequences; under 20% of them were found once. The ten largest clones represent 12% of the sample.

Explained via the paper, the time point label denotes: newly diagnosed GD, antithyroid drugs for less than 3 months. For both TCR sequencing and RNA sequencing, RNA was extracted from PBMCs in TRIzol. Graves' disease was diagnosed according to American Thyroid Association guidelines. Patients were recruited from an endocrinology department in Xi'an, China. Each patient gave about 10 milliliters of peripheral blood, collected in an EDTA anticoagulant tube. Ficoll Paque Plus density gradient separation was used to isolate PBMCs, and no further T cell sorting was done. An Agilent 2100 Bioanalyzer and agarose gel were used to check RNA quality, and a NanoDrop 2000 was used to measure RNA concentration. What the work shows at the level of the full study, not this receptor alone: Preferential use of TRBV28, TRBJ1-2 and TRBJ2-5 was observed in persistent disease, whereas TRBV20-1 and TRBJ2-1 were favored in newly diagnosed disease. Sequencing and analysis were limited to the TCR beta chain. Persistent Graves' disease patients showed lower TCR Shannon entropy and fewer highly expanded clones than newly diagnosed patients, suggesting clonal expansion. As a limitation, the authors acknowledged that the small sample size may reduce accuracy. Persistent patients shared more public clonotypes among themselves (around 3,000) than newly diagnosed patients did (approximately 870). Because the primary lesion, thyroid tissue, could not be accessed, the study looked at peripheral blood alone.

The germline V gene (reference sequence) supplies CDR1 DFQATT and CDR2 SNEGSKA. Including cysteine and phenylalanine, the CDR3 has 12 amino acids. Just the 36-base CDR3 DNA is kept, in frame starting at base 1. Trimming at the junction amounts to 4 bases on V and 7 bases on J, and the germline ends lie 14 bases apart. The sample was also linked to a second study, of T cells in Graves' hyperthyroidism and ophthalmopathy. Per that second paper: Graves' hyperthyroidism was defined as stable when no progression to ophthalmopathy occurred over 18 months of follow-up. Hyperthyroidism patients were newly diagnosed, had a disease duration of under 2 months, and were aged 18 to 65 years. Exclusion was applied to patients with uncontrolled infections, other autoimmune diseases, pregnancy or lactation. Diagnoses relied on clinical symptoms, serum thyroxine and TRAb, thyroid ultrasound and orbital computed tomography. The first round of RT-PCR for the TCR CDR3 was performed with the HTBI primer set and the Qiagen OneStep RT-PCR kit. Most expanded thyroid clonotypes (frequency above 0.001) were also detected in blood, suggesting blood repertoires may reflect thyroid immune responses. Ophthalmopathy was separated from stable hyperthyroidism by a 13 V-J signature model, with about 88% sensitivity and just over 81% specificity obtained in cross-validation and 80%/75% obtained in testing. During validation, the model predicted progression to ophthalmopathy a median of approximately 7 months ahead of onset, with almost 71% sensitivity and 72.22% specificity. To identify TCR V-J signatures that set the groups apart, the researchers used a discovery cohort of about a hundred patients, made up of fewer than 50 with Graves' ophthalmopathy and around 58 with stable Graves' hyperthyroidism. Whether ophthalmopathy could be predicted prospectively was tested in an independent validation cohort made up of under 20 hyperthyroidism patients plus 17 patients who later progressed to ophthalmopathy. The roughly 90 discovery patients were divided at random into training and test sets in a 7:3 ratio. In about six Graves' hyperthyroidism patients, the study also compared T-cell repertoires from thyroid tissue with T-cell repertoires from blood. After sampling, hyperthyroidism patients received methimazole starting at 30 mg daily, and ophthalmopathy patients received high-dose intravenous methylprednisolone. Libraries were constructed in a second round of multiplex PCR, after which size selection and purification were carried out. The libraries were sequenced on an Illumina HiSeq2000 using paired-end 100 bp reads. SOAPnuke was used to process the raw data, throwing out any read that contained adapters or uncalled bases, had a mean Phred below 15, or lacked an exact constant-primer or identifier match. High-quality paired reads were merged using COPE v1.2.5, and each unique nucleotide sequence was defined as a clonotype. Clonotypes were aligned to IMGT TRBV, TRBD and TRBJ reference segments using MiTCR v1.1. The analysis included only V-J combinations with a frequency above 0.0001, which together covered 99% to 99.2% of the repertoires. The TCS score was defined as the ratio of F50 (clonal expansion) to E x V (chaos), calculated using BLOSUM62-based TCRdist between CDR3 peptides within each V-J. Welch's t-statistics and random forest reduced some 510 V-J features to roughly 13, which were used in a naive Bayes classifier (R e1071). Sample size was not statistically predetermined, and investigators were not blinded to group allocation. TCR Vbeta CDR3 sequencing of some 140 peripheral blood samples (approximately 44 ophthalmopathy, 75 hyperthyroidism and roughly 17 progressor patients) is reported in the paper.

The chain employs TRBV20-1 and TRBJ2-7; the D gene is possibly TRBD2, with 6 bases matching. Sequenced material: peripheral blood mononuclear cells (PBMCs), taken at new diagnosis, from a patient treated with antithyroid drugs. The TCR comes from a man aged 35 to 55 with Graves disease. Donor details come from another sample of the same person, matched by shared clones. The encoded CDR3 is CSAKEGDREQYF. The nucleotide sequence reads as follows: TGCAGTGCTAAGGAGGGCGACCGGGAGCAGTACTTC.